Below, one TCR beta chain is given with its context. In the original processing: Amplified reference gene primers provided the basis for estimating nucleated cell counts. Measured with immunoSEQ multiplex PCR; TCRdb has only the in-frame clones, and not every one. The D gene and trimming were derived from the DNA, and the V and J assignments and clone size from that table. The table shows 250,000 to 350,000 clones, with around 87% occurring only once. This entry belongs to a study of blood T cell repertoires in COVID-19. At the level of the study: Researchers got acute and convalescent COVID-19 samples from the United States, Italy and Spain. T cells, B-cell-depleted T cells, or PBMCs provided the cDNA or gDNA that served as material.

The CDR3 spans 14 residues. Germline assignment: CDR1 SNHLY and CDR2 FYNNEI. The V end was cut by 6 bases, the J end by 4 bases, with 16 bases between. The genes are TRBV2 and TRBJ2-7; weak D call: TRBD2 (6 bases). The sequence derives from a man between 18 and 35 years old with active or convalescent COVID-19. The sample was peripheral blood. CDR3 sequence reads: CASRLQRGLYEQYF. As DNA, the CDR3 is TGTGCCAGCAGATTACAAAGGGGACTTTACGAGCAGTACTTC.